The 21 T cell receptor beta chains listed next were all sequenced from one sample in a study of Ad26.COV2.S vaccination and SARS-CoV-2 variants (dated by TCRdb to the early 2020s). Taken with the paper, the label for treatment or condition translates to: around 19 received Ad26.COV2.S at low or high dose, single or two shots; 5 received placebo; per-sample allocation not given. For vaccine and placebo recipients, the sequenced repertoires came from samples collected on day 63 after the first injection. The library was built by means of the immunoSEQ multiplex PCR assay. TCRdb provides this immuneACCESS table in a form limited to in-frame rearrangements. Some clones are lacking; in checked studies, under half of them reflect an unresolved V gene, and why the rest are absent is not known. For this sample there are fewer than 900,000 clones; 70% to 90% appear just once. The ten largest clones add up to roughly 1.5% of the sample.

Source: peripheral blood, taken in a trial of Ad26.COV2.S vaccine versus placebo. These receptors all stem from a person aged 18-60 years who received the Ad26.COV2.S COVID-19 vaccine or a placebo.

CDR3 amino acids: CASSYSTRSYEQYF. DNA for the CDR3: TGTGCCAGCAGTTACTCGACTCGCTCCTACGAGCAGTACTTC. V usage is TRBV6-6 and J usage is TRBJ2-7; D gene ambiguous. The CDR3 sequence is 14 residues long. The V gene's germline CDR1 is MNHNY and CDR2 SVGAGI (reference sequence). V lost 0 bases, J lost 0 bases, and 6 bases lay in between.

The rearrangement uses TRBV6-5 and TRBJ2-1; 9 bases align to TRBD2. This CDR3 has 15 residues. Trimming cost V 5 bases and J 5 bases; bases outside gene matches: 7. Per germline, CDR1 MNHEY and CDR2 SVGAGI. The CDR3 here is CASSTPAGGHNEQFF. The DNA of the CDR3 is TGTGCCAGCAGTACTCCAGCGGGGGGTCACAATGAGCAGTTCTTC.

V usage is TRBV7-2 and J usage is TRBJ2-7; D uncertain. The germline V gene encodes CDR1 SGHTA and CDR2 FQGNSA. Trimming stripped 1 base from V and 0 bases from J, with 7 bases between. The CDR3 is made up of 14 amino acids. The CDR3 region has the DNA TGTGCCAGCAGCTTAGACAGTCCCTCCTACGAGCAGTACTTC. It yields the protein CASSLDSPSYEQYF.

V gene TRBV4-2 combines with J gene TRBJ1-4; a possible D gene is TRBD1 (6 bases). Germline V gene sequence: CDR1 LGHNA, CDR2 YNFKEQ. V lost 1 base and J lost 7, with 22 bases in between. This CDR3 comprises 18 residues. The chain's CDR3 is CASSQGGGGGLTSEKLFF. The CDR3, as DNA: TGTGCCAGCAGCCAAGGCGGAGGGGGTGGACTAACGAGTGAAAAACTGTTTTTT.

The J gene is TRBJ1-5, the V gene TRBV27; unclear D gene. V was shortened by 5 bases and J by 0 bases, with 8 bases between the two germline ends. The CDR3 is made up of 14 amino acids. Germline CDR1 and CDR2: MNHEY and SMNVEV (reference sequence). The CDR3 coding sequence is TGTGCCAGCAGTGCGGGCTATAGCAATCAGCCCCAGCATTTT. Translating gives CASSAGYSNQPQHF.

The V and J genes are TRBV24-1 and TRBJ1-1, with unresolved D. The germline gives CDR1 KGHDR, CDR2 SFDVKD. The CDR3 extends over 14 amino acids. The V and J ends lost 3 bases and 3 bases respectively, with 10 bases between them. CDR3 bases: TGTGCCACCAGTGATCCGGGGAAGGACACTGAAGCTTTCTTT. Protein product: CATSDPGKDTEAFF.

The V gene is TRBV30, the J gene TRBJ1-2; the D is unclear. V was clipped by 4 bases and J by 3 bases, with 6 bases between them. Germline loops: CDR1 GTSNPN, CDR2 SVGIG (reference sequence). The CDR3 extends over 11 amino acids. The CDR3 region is CAWTQDYGYTF. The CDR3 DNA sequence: TGTGCCTGGACTCAAGACTATGGCTACACCTTC. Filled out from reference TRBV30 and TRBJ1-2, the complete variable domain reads SQTIHQWPATLVQPVGSPLSLECTVEGTSNPNLYWYRQAAGRGLQLLFYSVGIGQISSEVPQNLSASRPQDRQFILSSKKLLLSDSGFYLCAWTQDYGYTFGSGTRLTVV.

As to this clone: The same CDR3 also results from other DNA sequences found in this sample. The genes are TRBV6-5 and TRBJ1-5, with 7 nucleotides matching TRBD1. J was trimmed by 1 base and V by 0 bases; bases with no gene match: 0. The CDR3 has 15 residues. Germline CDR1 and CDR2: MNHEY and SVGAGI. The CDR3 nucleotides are TGTGCCAGCAGTTACTCAGGGGGCAGCAATCAGCCCCAGCATTTT. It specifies CASSYSGGSNQPQHF.

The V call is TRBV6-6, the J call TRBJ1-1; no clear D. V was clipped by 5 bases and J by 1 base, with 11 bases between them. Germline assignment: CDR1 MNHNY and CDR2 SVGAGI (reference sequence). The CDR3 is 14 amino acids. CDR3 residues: CASSIDGTNTEAFF. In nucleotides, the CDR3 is TGTGCCAGCAGTATTGACGGAACGAACACTGAAGCTTTCTTT.

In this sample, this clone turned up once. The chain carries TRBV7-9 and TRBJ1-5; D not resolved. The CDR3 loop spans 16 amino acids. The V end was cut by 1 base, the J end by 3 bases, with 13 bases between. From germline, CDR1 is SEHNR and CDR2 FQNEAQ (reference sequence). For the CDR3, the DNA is TGTGCCAGCAGCTTAGGGGGAGGGCAGAACAATCAGCCCCAGCATTTT. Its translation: CASSLGGGQNNQPQHF.

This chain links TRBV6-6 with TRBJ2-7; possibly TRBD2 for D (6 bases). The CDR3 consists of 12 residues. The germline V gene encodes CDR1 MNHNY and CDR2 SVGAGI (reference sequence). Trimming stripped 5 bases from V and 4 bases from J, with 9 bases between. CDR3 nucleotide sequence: TGTGCCAGCAGTCCCGGGACTTACGAGCAGTACTTC. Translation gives CASSPGTYEQYF.

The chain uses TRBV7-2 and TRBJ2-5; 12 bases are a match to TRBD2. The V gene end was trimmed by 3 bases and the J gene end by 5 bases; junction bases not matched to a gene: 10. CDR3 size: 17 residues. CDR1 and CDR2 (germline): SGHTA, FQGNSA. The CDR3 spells CASSFPASGGGRETQYF. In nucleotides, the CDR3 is TGTGCCAGCAGCTTCCCTGCTAGCGGGGGGGGAAGGGAGACCCAGTACTTC.

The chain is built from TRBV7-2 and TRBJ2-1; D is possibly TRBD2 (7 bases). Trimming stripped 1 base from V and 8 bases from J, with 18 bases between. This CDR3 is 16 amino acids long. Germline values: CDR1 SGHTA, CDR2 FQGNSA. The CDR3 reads CASSLEPRGPSHEQFF. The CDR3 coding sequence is TGTGCCAGCAGCTTAGAGCCGCGGGGGCCTAGCCATGAGCAGTTCTTC.

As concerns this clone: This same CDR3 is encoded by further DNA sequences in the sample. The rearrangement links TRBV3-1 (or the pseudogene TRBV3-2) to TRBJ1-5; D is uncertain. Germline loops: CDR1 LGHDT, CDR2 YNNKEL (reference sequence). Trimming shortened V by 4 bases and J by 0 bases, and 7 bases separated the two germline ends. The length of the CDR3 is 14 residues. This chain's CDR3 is CASSPSSSNQPQHF. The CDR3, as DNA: TGTGCCAGCAGCCCCTCCTCTAGCAATCAGCCCCAGCATTTT.

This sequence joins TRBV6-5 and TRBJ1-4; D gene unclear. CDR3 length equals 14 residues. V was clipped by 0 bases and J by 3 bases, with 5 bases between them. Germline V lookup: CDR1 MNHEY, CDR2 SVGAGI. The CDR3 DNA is TGTGCCAGCAGTTACTCTGGGTCTAATGAAAAACTGTTTTTT. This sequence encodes CASSYSGSNEKLFF.

The DNA for the CDR3 is TGCAGTGCTAGTAGCGGGGCCGAGCAGTTCTTC. Its protein is CSASSGAEQFF. This chain links TRBV20-1 with TRBJ2-1; 8 nucleotides line up with TRBD2. This CDR3 is 11 amino acids long. Germline CDR1 reads DFQATT; CDR2 reads SNEGSKA (reference sequence). The junction had 2 bases not matched to a gene; V was cut back by 3 bases and J by 10 bases.

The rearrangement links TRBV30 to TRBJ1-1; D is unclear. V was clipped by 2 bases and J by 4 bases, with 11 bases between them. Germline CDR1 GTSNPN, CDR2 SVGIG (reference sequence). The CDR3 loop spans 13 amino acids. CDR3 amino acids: CAWSQEEGTEAFF. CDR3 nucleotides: TGTGCCTGGAGTCAGGAGGAAGGCACTGAAGCTTTCTTT.

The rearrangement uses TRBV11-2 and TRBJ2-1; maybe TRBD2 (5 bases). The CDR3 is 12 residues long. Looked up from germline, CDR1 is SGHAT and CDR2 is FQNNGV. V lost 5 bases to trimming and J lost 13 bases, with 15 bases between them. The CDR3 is CASSPRGSDQFF. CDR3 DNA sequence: TGTGCCAGCAGCCCACGAGGGAGCGATCAGTTCTTC.

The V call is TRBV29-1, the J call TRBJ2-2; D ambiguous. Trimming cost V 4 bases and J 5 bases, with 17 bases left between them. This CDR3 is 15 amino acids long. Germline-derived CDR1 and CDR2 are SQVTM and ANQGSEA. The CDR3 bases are TGCAGCGTTGGTAGTCTCCCCGGGTGGACCGGGGAGCTGTTTTTT. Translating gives CSVGSLPGWTGELFF.

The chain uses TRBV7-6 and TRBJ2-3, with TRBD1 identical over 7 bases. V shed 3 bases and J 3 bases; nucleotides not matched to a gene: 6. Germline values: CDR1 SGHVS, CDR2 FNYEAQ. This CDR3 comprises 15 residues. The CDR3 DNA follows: TGTGCCAGCAGCTTTGAGGGGGCCTTGACAGATACGCAGTATTTT. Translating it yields CASSFEGALTDTQYF.

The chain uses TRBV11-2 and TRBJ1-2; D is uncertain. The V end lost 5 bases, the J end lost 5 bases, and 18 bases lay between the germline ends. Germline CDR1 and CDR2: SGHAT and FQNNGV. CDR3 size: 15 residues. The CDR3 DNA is TGTGCCAGCAGCCTCCGGTCGGGATTTAAGTATGGCTACACCTTC. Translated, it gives CASSLRSGFKYGYTF.